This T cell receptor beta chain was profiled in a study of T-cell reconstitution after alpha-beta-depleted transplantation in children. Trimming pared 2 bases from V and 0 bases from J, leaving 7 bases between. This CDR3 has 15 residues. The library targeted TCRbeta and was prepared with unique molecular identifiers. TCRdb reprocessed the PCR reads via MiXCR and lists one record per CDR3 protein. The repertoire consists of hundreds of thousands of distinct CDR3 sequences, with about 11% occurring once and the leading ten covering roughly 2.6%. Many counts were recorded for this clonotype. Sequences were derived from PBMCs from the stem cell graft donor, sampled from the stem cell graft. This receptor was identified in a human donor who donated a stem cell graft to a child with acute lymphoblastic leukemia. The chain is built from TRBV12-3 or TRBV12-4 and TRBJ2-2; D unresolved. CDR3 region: CASSLYITNTGELFF. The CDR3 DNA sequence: TGTGCCAGCAGTTTATACATAACGAACACCGGGGAGCTGTTTTTT.